Each of the 2 T cell receptor beta chains below was sequenced from the same sample in a study of T-cell memory formation after mild COVID-19. TCRdb re-derived calls from the 5' RACE reads in MiXCR, one entry per CDR3 protein. Of about 340,000 distinct CDR3 sequences in the sample, about 15% were seen once. Sample: PBMCs or a T cell subset sorted from them (not recorded which). These receptors originate from a man between 18 and 35 years old who had mild COVID-19 (a few samples of this study predate the infection). Cell type and time point are not known.

The rearrangement links TRBV7-9 to TRBJ2-7; 7 bases are shared with TRBD1. The CDR3 is 14 amino acids. Germline V gene sequence: CDR1 SEHNR, CDR2 FQNEAQ (reference sequence). J was trimmed by 6 bases and V by 5 bases; bases with no gene match: 10. The chain's CDR3 is CASSPRQGLGEQYF. The CDR3 nucleotides read TGTGCCAGCAGCCCGCGACAGGGTTTGGGCGAGCAGTACTTC. Filled out from reference TRBV7-9 and TRBJ2-7, the complete variable domain reads DTGVSQNPRHKITKRGQNVTFRCDPISEHNRLYWYRQTLGQGPEFLTYFQNEAQLEKSRLLSDRFSAERPKGSFSTLEIQRTEQGDSAMYLCASSPRQGLGEQYFGPGTRLTVT.

This clonotype was found a few times. The chain couples TRBV7-8 to TRBJ2-6; 7 bases fit TRBD2. J lost 0 bases, V lost 1 base, and 3 bases had no gene match. This CDR3 region has 17 residues. Germline CDR1 and CDR2: SGHVS and FQNEAQ. In DNA form, the CDR3 reads TGTGCCAGCAGCTTAGGAGCGGGAAGCTCTGGGGCCAACGTCCTGACTTTC. It encodes CASSLGAGSSGANVLTF.